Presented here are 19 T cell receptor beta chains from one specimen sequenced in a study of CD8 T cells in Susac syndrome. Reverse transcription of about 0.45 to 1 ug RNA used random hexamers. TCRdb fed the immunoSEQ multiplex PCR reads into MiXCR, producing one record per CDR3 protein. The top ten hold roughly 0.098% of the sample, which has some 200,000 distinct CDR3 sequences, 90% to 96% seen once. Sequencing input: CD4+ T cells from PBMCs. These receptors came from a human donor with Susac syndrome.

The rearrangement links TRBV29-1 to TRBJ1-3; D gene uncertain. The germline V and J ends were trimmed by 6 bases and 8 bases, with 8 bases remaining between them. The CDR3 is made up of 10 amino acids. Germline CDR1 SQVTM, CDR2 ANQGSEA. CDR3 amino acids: CSVGGDTIYF. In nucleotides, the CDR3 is TGCAGCGTGGGTGGGGACACCATATATTTT.

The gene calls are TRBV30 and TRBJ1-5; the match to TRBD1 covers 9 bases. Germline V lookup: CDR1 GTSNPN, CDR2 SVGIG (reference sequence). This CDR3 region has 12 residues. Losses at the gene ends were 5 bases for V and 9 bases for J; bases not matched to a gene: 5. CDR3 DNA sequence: TGTGCCTGGGGGGGACAGGGATCGCCCCAGCATTTT. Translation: CAWGGQGSPQHF.

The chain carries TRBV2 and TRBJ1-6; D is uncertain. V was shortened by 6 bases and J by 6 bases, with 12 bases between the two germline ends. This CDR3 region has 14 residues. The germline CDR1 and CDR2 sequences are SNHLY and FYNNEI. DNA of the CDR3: TGTGCCAGCAGCCCACAGCCTTCTAATTCACCCCTCCACTTT. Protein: CASSPQPSNSPLHF.

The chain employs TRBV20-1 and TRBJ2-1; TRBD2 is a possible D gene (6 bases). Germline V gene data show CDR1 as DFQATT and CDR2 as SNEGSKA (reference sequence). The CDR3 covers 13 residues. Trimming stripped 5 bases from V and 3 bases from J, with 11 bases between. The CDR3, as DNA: TGCAGTGCTGGACTGGACTACTACAATGAGCAGTTCTTC. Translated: CSAGLDYYNEQFF.

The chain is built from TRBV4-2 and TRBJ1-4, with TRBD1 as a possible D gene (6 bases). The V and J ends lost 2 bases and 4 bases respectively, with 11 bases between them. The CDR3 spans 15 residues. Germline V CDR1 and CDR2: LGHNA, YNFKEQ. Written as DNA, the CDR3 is TGTGCCAGCAGCCAAAAAACACAGGGTAATGAAAAACTGTTTTTT. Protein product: CASSQKTQGNEKLFF.

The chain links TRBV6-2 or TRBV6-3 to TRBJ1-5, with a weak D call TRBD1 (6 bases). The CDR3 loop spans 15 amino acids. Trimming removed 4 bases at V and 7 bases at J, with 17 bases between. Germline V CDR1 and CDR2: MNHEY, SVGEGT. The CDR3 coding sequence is TGTGCCAGCAGTTTGAGCGGGGGGGCGGGCCAGCCCCAGCATTTT. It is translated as CASSLSGGAGQPQHF.

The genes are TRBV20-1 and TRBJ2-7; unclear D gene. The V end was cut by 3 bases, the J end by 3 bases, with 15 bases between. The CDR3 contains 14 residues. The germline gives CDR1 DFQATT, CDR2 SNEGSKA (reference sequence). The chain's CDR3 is CSASYRQRNYEQYF. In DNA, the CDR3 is TGCAGTGCTAGTTATAGGCAGAGAAACTACGAGCAGTACTTC.

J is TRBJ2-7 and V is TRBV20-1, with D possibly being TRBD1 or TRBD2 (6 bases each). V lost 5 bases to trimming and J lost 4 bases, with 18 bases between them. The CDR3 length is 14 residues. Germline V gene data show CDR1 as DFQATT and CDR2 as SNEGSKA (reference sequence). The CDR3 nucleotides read TGCAGTGCTTCGAGGCCCGGGGGCAGGTACGAGCAGTACTTC. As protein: CSASRPGGRYEQYF.

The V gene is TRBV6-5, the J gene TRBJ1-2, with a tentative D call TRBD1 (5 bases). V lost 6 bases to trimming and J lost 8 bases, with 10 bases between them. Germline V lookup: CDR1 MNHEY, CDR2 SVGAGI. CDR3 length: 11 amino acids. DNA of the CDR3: TGTGCCAGCAGAGACAGACTCGGCTACACCTTC. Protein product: CASRDRLGYTF.

In nucleotides, the CDR3 is TGTGCCAGCAGCACCCCCGGGACAGGGAAGTACGAGCAGTACTTC. This codes for CASSTPGTGKYEQYF. This sequence joins TRBV11-2 and TRBJ2-7; the match to TRBD1 covers 9 bases. The CDR3 extends over 15 amino acids. Trimming cost V 5 bases and J 4 bases; bases outside gene matches: 9. Germline CDR1 reads SGHAT; CDR2 reads FQNNGV.

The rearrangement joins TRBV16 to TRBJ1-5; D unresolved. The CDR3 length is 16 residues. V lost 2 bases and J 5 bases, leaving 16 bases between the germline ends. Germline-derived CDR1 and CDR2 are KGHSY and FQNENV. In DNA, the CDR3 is TGTGCCAGCAGCCAAGGTGACACACTTGGGTATCAGCCCCAGCATTTT. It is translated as CASSQGDTLGYQPQHF.

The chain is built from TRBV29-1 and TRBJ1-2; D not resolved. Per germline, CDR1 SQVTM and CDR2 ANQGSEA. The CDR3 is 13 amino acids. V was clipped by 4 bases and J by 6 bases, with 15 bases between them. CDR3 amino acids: CSVGGATGNGYTF. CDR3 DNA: TGCAGCGTTGGTGGCGCCACCGGGAATGGCTACACCTTC.

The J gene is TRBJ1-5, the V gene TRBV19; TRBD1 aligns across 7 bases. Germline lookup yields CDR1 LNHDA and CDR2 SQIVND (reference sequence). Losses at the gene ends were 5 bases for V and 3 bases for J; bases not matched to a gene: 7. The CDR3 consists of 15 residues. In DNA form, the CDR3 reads TGTGCCAGTAGTCCGTCGGGACAGACCAATCAGCCCCAGCATTTT. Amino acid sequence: CASSPSGQTNQPQHF.

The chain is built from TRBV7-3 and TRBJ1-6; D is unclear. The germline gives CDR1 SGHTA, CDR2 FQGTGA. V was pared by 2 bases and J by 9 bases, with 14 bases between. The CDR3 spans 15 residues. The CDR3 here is CASSLYAVDGSPLHF. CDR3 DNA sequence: TGTGCCAGCAGCTTATATGCTGTGGATGGTTCACCCCTCCACTTT.

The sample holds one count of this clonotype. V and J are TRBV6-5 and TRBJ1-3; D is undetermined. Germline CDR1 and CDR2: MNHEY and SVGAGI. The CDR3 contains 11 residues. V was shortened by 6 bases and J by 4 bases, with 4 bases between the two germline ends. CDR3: CASRQGNTIYF. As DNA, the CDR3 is TGTGCCAGCAGGCAGGGAAACACCATATATTTT.

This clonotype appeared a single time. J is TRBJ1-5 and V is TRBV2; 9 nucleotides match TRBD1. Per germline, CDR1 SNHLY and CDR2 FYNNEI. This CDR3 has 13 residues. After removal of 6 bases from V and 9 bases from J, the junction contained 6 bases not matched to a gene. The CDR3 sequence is CASSRDRESPQHF. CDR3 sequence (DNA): TGTGCCAGCAGCCGGGACAGGGAATCGCCCCAGCATTTT.

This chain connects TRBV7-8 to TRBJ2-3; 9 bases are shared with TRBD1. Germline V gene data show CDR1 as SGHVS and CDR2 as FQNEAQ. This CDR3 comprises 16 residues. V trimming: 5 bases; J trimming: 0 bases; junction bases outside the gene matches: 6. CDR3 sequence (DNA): TGTGCCAGCAGCCGGACAGGGGTCTCTAGCACAGATACGCAGTATTTT. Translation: CASSRTGVSSTDTQYF.

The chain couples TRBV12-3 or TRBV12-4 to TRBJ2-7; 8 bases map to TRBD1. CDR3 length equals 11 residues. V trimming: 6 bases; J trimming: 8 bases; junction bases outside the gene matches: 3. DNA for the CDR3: TGTGCCAGCAGGCAGGGGGCGAAGCAGTACTTC. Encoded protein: CASRQGAKQYF.

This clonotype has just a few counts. In nucleotides, the CDR3 is TGTGCCACCAGTGCGGGACCGCAACTCCCCTACGAGCAGTACTTC. Residues: CATSAGPQLPYEQYF. This chain connects TRBV24-1 to TRBJ2-7; the D call may be TRBD1 or TRBD2 (5 bases each). Trimming took 5 bases from V and 2 from J, leaving 15 bases between them. The germline V gene has CDR1 KGHDR and CDR2 SFDVKD. This CDR3 comprises 15 residues.